What follows describes a single TCR beta chain. The protocol was immunoSEQ multiplex PCR, while the TCRdb copy is restricted to in-frame clones and leaves out a portion. Among more than 30,000 clones listed, around 83% were seen once. The data were taken from a study of control samples from healthy donors and cancer patients. The CDR3 totals 13 residues. Germline V gene lookup returns CDR1 MNHEY and CDR2 SVGEGT. Between the trimmed V and J ends, which lost 0 bases and 5 bases, there was a span of 6 bases. This TCR came from a woman aged 55-70 years with lung cancer. The sample consisted of PBMCs. V usage is TRBV6-2 or TRBV6-3 and J usage is TRBJ2-3; the D is unclear. CDR3 sequence (DNA): TGTGCCAGCAGTTACTCGGGGATAGATACGCAGTATTTT. Protein: CASSYSGIDTQYF.